The rows below give T cell receptor beta chains drawn from one sample of a study of T-cell memory formation after mild COVID-19. TCRdb analysed the 5' RACE reads with MiXCR anew, one entry per CDR3 protein. The sample shows some 64,000 distinct CDR3 sequences, roughly 9.9% of them seen only once. Sequenced sample: PBMCs or a T cell subset sorted from them (not recorded which). All receptors derive from a man between 18 and 35 years old who had mild COVID-19 (a few samples of this study predate the infection). Cell type and time point are not known. Both conserved end residues are part of each CDR3. The D gene is left open where the match is weak. The size entry is marked missing in some rows and otherwise reads once, few, many or a size class.

j_call | d_call | v_call | clone_size | cdr3_nt | cdr3_aa
TRBJ2-7 | . | TRBV5-1 | many | TGCGCCAGCGCAGCAGGGAATTACGAGCAGTACTTC | CASAAGNYEQYF
TRBJ2-5 | TRBD2 | TRBV6-5 | few | TGTGCCAGCAGTTCGAGACAGCGGGGGGCCCAGTACTTC | CASSSRQRGAQYF
TRBJ2-3 | TRBD2 | TRBV6-2/TRBV6-3 | many | TGTGCCAGCAGTTACCCCCAGACTAGCGGGGGGGCAGATACGCAGTATTTT | CASSYPQTSGGADTQYF
TRBJ2-1 | TRBD1 | TRBV7-6 | . | TGTGCCAGCAGCTTAGGGACAGGGGCGGGTGAGCAGTTCTTC | CASSLGTGAGEQFF
TRBJ1-5 | . | TRBV18 | . | TGTGCCAGCTCACCGGACAAGAATCAGCCCCAGCATTTT | CASSPDKNQPQHF
TRBJ2-1 | . | TRBV5-1 | many | TGCGCCAGCAGGGACAGCCACAATGAGCAGTTCTTC | CASRDSHNEQFF
TRBJ1-5 | . | TRBV7-9 | . | TGTGCCAGCAGCGCCGACATCCCGGTGGGGCGGCCCCAGCATTTT | CASSADIPVGRPQHF
TRBJ2-1 | TRBD2 | TRBV4-2 | . | TGTGCCAGCAGCCAAGATTGGCGGGGGGGCCCTGAGCAGTTCTTC | CASSQDWRGGPEQFF
TRBJ1-3 | . | TRBV6-6 | few | TGTGCCAGCAGTTTGGGGACTGGAAACACCATATATTTT | CASSLGTGNTIYF
TRBJ1-6 | . | TRBV6-5 | few | TGTGCCAGCAGTTATGGGGCCTTAGGACGGATTAATTCACCCCTCCACTTT | CASSYGALGRINSPLHF
TRBJ1-2 | . | TRBV20-1 | few | TGCAGTGCTAGCGCCCCACAGACCTATGGCTACACCTTC | CSASAPQTYGYTF
TRBJ2-3 | TRBD1 | TRBV18 | many | TGTGCCAGCTCGGGACAGGGCACAGATACGCAGTATTTT | CASSGQGTDTQYF
TRBJ2-5 | . | TRBV12-3/TRBV12-4 | many | TGTGCCAGCTTGGGATACGGAGGGCAGACCCAGTACTTC | CASLGYGGQTQYF
TRBJ2-5 | . | TRBV27 | . | TGTGCCAGCAGTTTAGACCCAGAGGGGGAGACCCAGTACTTC | CASSLDPEGETQYF
TRBJ1-4 | . | TRBV4-3 | few | TGCGCCAGCAGCCAAGAAGCAGGGAGAAAACTGTTTTTT | CASSQEAGRKLFF
TRBJ2-6 | . | TRBV5-1 | . | TGCGCCAGCAGCTTGGGTCCTGGGGCCAACGTCCTGACTTTC | CASSLGPGANVLTF
TRBJ2-2 | . | TRBV5-1 | few | TGCGCCAGCAGCGCGCAAACAGGGACCCGGACCGGGGAGCTGTTTTTT | CASSAQTGTRTGELFF
TRBJ2-1 | TRBD2 | TRBV4-2 | few | TGTGCCAGCAGCCAGGAGACTAGCGGCAATGAGCAGTTCTTC | CASSQETSGNEQFF
TRBJ2-4 | . | TRBV12-3/TRBV12-4 | few | TGTGCCAGCAGGCCGACGTTGGCCAAAAACATTCAGTACTTC | CASRPTLAKNIQYF
TRBJ1-2 | . | TRBV30 | . | TGTGCCTGGATTGAGATCGGACGGAACTATGGCTACACCTTC | CAWIEIGRNYGYTF
TRBJ1-4 | . | TRBV5-1 | . | TGCGCCAGCAGCTCTGGACAGTTGCGTGAAAAACTGTTTTTT | CASSSGQLREKLFF
TRBJ2-1 | . | TRBV5-1 | many | TGCGCCAGCAGCTTGGGAGGGGCGAATTACAATGAGCAGTTCTTC | CASSLGGANYNEQFF
TRBJ2-2 | . | TRBV7-2 | many | TGTGCCAGCAGCTTATCGGTAGGAGTCACCGGGGAGCTGTTTTTT | CASSLSVGVTGELFF
TRBJ2-1 | TRBD2 | TRBV5-5 | . | TGTGCCAGCGTGCGTAGCGGGGGATCCAATGAGCAGTTCTTC | CASVRSGGSNEQFF
TRBJ2-5 | . | TRBV29-1 | few | TGCAGCGTCAGCCGGGACCAAGAGACCCAGTACTTC | CSVSRDQETQYF
TRBJ2-1 | . | TRBV7-2 | many | TGTGCCAGCAGCTTGTACAGGGGGGGCAATGAGCAGTTCTTC | CASSLYRGGNEQFF
TRBJ2-3 | . | TRBV7-3 | many | TGTGCCAGCAGCTTAATCTCGGCTATCACTAGCACAGATACGCAGTATTTT | CASSLISAITSTDTQYF
TRBJ2-3 | . | TRBV4-3 | few | TGCGCCAGCAGCCAAGAAGGAGCGCGGAGGAGCACAGATACGCAGTATTTT | CASSQEGARRSTDTQYF